This T cell receptor beta chain emerged from a study of T cells expressing NK-cell markers (dated by TCRdb to the early 2020s). A note on the overall study: Three sorted T-cell subsets (CD3+CD56+NKG2C+, CD3+CD56+NKG2C- and CD3+CD56-NKG2C+) from roughly 8 donors had their TCR beta-chain repertoires profiled. Of the eight sequenced donors, seven were found to be HCMV-seropositive and one was found to be HCMV-seronegative. The libraries were sequenced on Illumina HiSeq 2000/2500, MiSeq or NextSeq, producing 2 x 150 bp reads. Randomly selected healthy volunteers, three men and five women, were used as the eight sequenced donors.

The run used an Illumina HiSeq 2000. 5'RACE template switching, by which a universal primer site and unique molecular identifiers were added, was used to make TCR beta cDNA libraries. Synthesis of cDNA was primed from the TCR beta constant segment and was followed by two consecutive PCR amplification steps. Concerning the study's data processing: MIGEC was used to demultiplex reads and group reads by UMI, and MiTCR was used to assemble and quantify clonotypes. To exclude erroneous sequences, any TCR cDNA sequence not supported by at least two reads was discarded. Downstream repertoire analysis used the tcR package, and clonotypes were matched across fractions by CDR3 nucleotide sequence plus V segment. VDJmatch was used to annotate antigen specificity against VDJdb, with one amino acid substitution in CDR3 permitted. One entry per CDR3 protein sequence results from the TCRdb reprocessing of the reads, with DNA left out. V and J calls and clone size were set by TCRdb, not the authors. This sample's listing comprises 400,000 to 550,000 distinct CDR3 sequences. The ten top clones hold 6% to 8% of the sample.

To determine HCMV serostatus, a commercial ELISA kit was used to detect HCMV-specific IgG in serum. Ficoll density gradient centrifugation was used to isolate peripheral blood mononuclear cells from blood. Note on this clonotype: It lacks a known antigen.

Broad study findings and their caveats: In 5 to 7 donors, the dominant CD3+CD56+NKG2C+ clonotypes were found to rank among the top 10 CD8+ clonotypes and to make up about 1.0-7.5% of CD8+ T cells. Those dominant clonotypes were again the most abundant among CD3+CD56-NKG2C+ cells in a few donors, at about 28.3-65%. Whether the expanded NKG2C-expressing T cell clones were specific for HCMV antigens remained unclear.

The TCR comes from a woman between 18 and 70 years old in good health. The sequenced material came from blood T cells: a sorted CD56 or NKG2C T cell subset, CD4+ or CD8+ T cells, or bulk PBMC T cells (not recorded which).

CDR3 reads: CASSLEVSGGTDTQYF. The chain is assembled from TRBV5-1 and TRBJ2-3; TCRdb's D gene call, TRBD2, goes unchecked for lack of DNA. The CDR1 and CDR2 encoded by the germline V gene are SGHRS and YFSETQ. The CDR3 has 16 amino acids, counting the end cysteine and phenylalanine. No DNA is given.